What follows are 10 T cell receptor beta chains derived from one specimen sequenced in a study of early T cells in non-severe SARS-CoV-2 infection. One entry per CDR3 protein results from TCRdb running MiXCR on the 5' RACE reads. The repertoire holds 63,000 or so distinct CDR3 sequences, with about 10% as singletons. The material sequenced was whole blood, taken at baseline. These receptors were obtained from an adult who was a healthcare worker with PCR-confirmed SARS-CoV-2 infection or an uninfected control (not recorded which).

The chain links TRBV7-2 to TRBJ2-3; no clear D. There are 15 residues in the CDR3. V was pared by 1 base and J by 2 bases, with 10 bases between. Germline values: CDR1 SGHTA, CDR2 FQGNSA. The CDR3 region is CASSLGQMATDTQYF. The CDR3 DNA sequence: TGTGCCAGCAGCTTAGGGCAGATGGCCACAGATACGCAGTATTTT.

The gene calls are TRBV25-1 and TRBJ2-1, with D uncertain. CDR1 and CDR2 from the germline V gene are MGHDK and SYGVNS. The V end was cut by 0 bases, the J end by 9 bases, with 0 bases between. The CDR3 totals 10 residues. The CDR3 bases are TGTGCCAGCAGTGAATATGAGCAGTTCTTC. Translating gives CASSEYEQFF.

Many counts were recorded for this clonotype. The chain uses TRBV5-1 and TRBJ1-1; unclear D gene. V lost 0 bases to trimming and J lost 1 base, with 7 bases between them. This CDR3 contains 14 residues. In germline, CDR1 is SGHRS, CDR2 YFSETQ. CDR3 bases: TGCGCCAGCAGCTTGGTAGTCACGAACACTGAAGCTTTCTTT. It yields the protein CASSLVVTNTEAFF.

The rearrangement joins TRBV2 to TRBJ2-7; TRBD1 agrees at 9 bases. The ends lost 3 bases at V and 4 bases at J; junction bases unmatched: 7. The CDR3 sequence is 15 residues long. The germline V gene has CDR1 SNHLY and CDR2 FYNNEI. The CDR3 DNA reads as TGTGCCAGCAGTGATCCCAGACAGGGGGGGTACGAGCAGTACTTC. Translating it yields CASSDPRQGGYEQYF.

This clonotype was detected ten times or more. The chain has TRBV7-6 and TRBJ1-1; no firm D call. The CDR3 spans 13 residues. CDR1 is SGHVS, CDR2 FNYEAQ, per germline. Trimming cost V 1 base and J 10 bases, with 13 bases left between them. This CDR3 is CASSLGAWGAAFF. As DNA, the CDR3 is TGTGCCAGCAGCTTAGGAGCTTGGGGAGCAGCTTTCTTT.

The rearrangement links TRBV2 to TRBJ2-5; D gene unclear. The CDR3 sequence is 13 residues long. Trimming removed 4 bases from V and 2 bases from J, with 8 bases in between. Germline V gene data show CDR1 as SNHLY and CDR2 as FYNNEI. CDR3 bases: TGTGCCAGCAGTGTTAGGGAACAAGAGACCCAGTACTTC. It yields the protein CASSVREQETQYF.

This clonotype has just a few counts. The chain carries TRBV5-4 and TRBJ2-1; the match to TRBD2 covers 11 bases. The CDR3 consists of 17 residues. Germline V gene sequence: CDR1 SGHNT, CDR2 YYREEE (reference sequence). V lost 4 bases to trimming and J lost 6 bases; unmatched junction nucleotides: 12. The CDR3 loop reads CASSVSVTSGRFNEQFF. Here the CDR3 DNA reads TGTGCCAGCAGCGTGAGCGTTACTAGCGGGAGATTCAATGAGCAGTTCTTC.

This chain uses TRBV5-1 with TRBJ1-2; TRBD1 matches 7 bases. Germline V gene lookup returns CDR1 SGHRS and CDR2 YFSETQ. The CDR3 length is 15 residues. V shed 0 bases and J 2 bases; nucleotides not matched to a gene: 4. The CDR3 bases are TGCGCCAGCAGCTTGGAATGGGGACAGAACTATGGCTACACCTTC. Protein sequence: CASSLEWGQNYGYTF.

A few counts support this clonotype. The rearrangement joins TRBV29-1 to TRBJ2-3; D gene unclear. CDR1 is SQVTM and CDR2 is ANQGSEA in the germline V gene. The CDR3 has 12 amino acids. V lost 4 bases to trimming and J lost 1 base, with 6 bases between them. In DNA form, the CDR3 reads TGCAGCGTTGTCGAGCGCACAGATACGCAGTATTTT. Protein sequence: CSVVERTDTQYF.

V is TRBV29-1 and J is TRBJ2-3, with D uncertain. Germline V gene data show CDR1 as SQVTM and CDR2 as ANQGSEA. V was cut by 4 bases and J by 5 bases, with 4 bases left in between. CDR3 length equals 10 residues. The CDR3 nucleotides are TGCAGCGTTGGATTAGATACGCAGTATTTT. Encoded protein: CSVGLDTQYF.